The 30 T cell receptor beta chains in this list originate from one sample, sequenced in a study of blood T cell repertoires in COVID-19. Only in-frame clones appear in the TCRdb table, and some are missing; sequencing was by immunoSEQ multiplex PCR. The data hold approximately 460,000 clones, with nearly 90% observed a single time. Material for sequencing was peripheral blood. These receptors were taken from a young man with COVID-19, enrolled during active disease.

The chain combines TRBV13 with TRBJ2-1; D perhaps matches TRBD1 (6 bases). The germline gives CDR1 PRHDT, CDR2 FYEKMQ (reference sequence). This CDR3 is built from 16 residues. V was shortened by 6 bases and J by 0 bases, with 15 bases between the two germline ends. CDR3 region: CASRENRALSYNEQFF. CDR3 coding DNA: TGTGCCAGCAGAGAGAACAGGGCCCTCTCCTACAATGAGCAGTTCTTC.

This clone was detected once. The rearrangement joins TRBV27 to TRBJ1-5; D is ambiguous. The CDR3 extends over 13 amino acids. Deletions cut 8 bases from V and 7 bases from J, with 15 bases between. The germline V gene encodes CDR1 MNHEY and CDR2 SMNVEV (reference sequence). CDR3 in DNA: TGTGCCAGCGGACCCCGGGCGGGCCAGCCCCAGCATTTT. It yields the protein CASGPRAGQPQHF.

The rearrangement joins TRBV21-1 to TRBJ2-1; the D segment call TRBD2 is taken from the table without a DNA check. TRBV21-1 is a listed pseudogene. The CDR3 is 17 amino acids. This CDR3 is CASSPLGERVLYNEQFF. CDR3 DNA: TGTGCCAGCAGCCCCCTCGGGGAGCGGGTACTCTACAATGAGCAGTTCTTC.

The chain is built from TRBV20-1 and TRBJ2-7; D call uncertain. This CDR3 is built from 11 residues. Germline assignment: CDR1 DFQATT and CDR2 SNEGSKA (reference sequence). V shed 6 bases and J shed 2 bases, with 8 bases lying between them. In nucleotides, the CDR3 is TGCAGTGCCCAAGACACCTACGAGCAGTACTTC. The encoded protein is CSAQDTYEQYF.

The chain employs TRBV11-2 and TRBJ1-6; D is ambiguous. This CDR3 has 12 amino acids. V was trimmed by 0 bases and J by 14 bases, leaving 8 bases between them. From germline, CDR1 is SGHAT and CDR2 FQNNGV. The CDR3 DNA sequence: TGTGCCAGCAGCTTAGATCGATCGGCCCTCCACTTT. The encoded protein is CASSLDRSALHF. Filled out from reference TRBV11-2 and TRBJ1-6, the complete variable domain reads EAGVAQSPRYKIIEKRQSVAFWCNPISGHATLYWYQQILGQGPKLLIQFQNNGVVDDSQLPKDRFSAERLKGVDSTLKIQPAKLEDSAVYLCASSLDRSALHFGNGTRLTVT.

The sample holds one count of this clone. This sequence joins TRBV24-1 and TRBJ2-2; 8 nucleotides line up with TRBD2. V was pared by 1 base and J by 5 bases, with 17 bases of the junction left unmatched. Germline-derived CDR1 and CDR2 are KGHDR and SFDVKD. The CDR3 totals 20 residues. The CDR3 sequence: CATSDFYLTFREGGTGELFF. The DNA for the CDR3 is TGTGCCACCAGTGATTTTTACCTCACTTTCCGGGAGGGGGGTACCGGGGAGCTGTTTTTT.

This clone was detected only once. V gene TRBV5-5 combines with J gene TRBJ2-6, with 8 bases identical to TRBD1. Germline V gene data show CDR1 as SGHKS and CDR2 as YYEKEE (reference sequence). CDR3 length equals 16 residues. Trimming removed 4 bases from V and 2 bases from J; junction bases left unmatched: 5. CDR3: CASSRIQGAGANVLTF. CDR3 coding DNA: TGTGCCAGCAGCCGAATACAGGGGGCTGGGGCCAACGTCCTGACTTTC.

The chain couples TRBV4-1 to TRBJ1-3, with D perhaps TRBD1 (5 bases). This CDR3 region has 16 residues. Looked up from germline, CDR1 is MGHRA and CDR2 is YSYEKL. The V and J ends lost 0 bases and 2 bases respectively, with 11 bases between them. The CDR3 loop reads CASSQEFRQTGNTIYF. CDR3 sequence (DNA): TGCGCCAGCAGCCAAGAGTTCCGACAGACTGGAAACACCATATATTTT.

The chain joins TRBV5-1 to TRBJ2-1; D is ambiguous. Trimming took 1 base from V and 0 from J, leaving 14 bases between them. This CDR3 is built from 17 residues. Germline V lookup: CDR1 SGHRS, CDR2 YFSETQ. Here the CDR3 DNA reads TGCGCCAGCAGCTTGTCCCCAACGCCTAGCTCCTACAATGAGCAGTTCTTC. Its translation: CASSLSPTPSSYNEQFF.

The V gene is TRBV7-9, the J gene TRBJ2-7; 8 positions agree with TRBD1. Germline loops: CDR1 SEHNR, CDR2 FQNEAQ (reference sequence). With V trimmed by 2 bases and J by 4 bases, 7 bases remained unmatched. This CDR3 comprises 15 residues. The CDR3 DNA is TGTGCCAGCAGCTTAAGTGGCAGGGGGCCGTACGAGCAGTACTTC. Its translation: CASSLSGRGPYEQYF.

The rearrangement joins TRBV12-3 or TRBV12-4 to TRBJ2-1, with 8 bases matching TRBD1. Trimming took 3 bases from V and 15 from J; bases not matched to a gene: 7. CDR3 length equals 12 residues. The CDR3, as DNA: TGTGCCAGCAGTTTGAGGGACAGGCCAGGGTTCTTC. It translates to CASSLRDRPGFF.

V gene TRBV27 combines with J gene TRBJ2-1; tentatively, D is TRBD1 (5 bases). From germline, CDR1 is MNHEY and CDR2 SMNVEV (reference sequence). Trimming removed 8 bases from V and 7 bases from J, with 15 bases in between. The CDR3 covers 13 residues. The CDR3 DNA follows: TGTGCCAGCTACAGGACGGGTGGGAATGAGCAGTTCTTC. Residues: CASYRTGGNEQFF.

The chain uses TRBV7-9 and TRBJ2-2; a weak D match, TRBD2 (6 bases). The V gene's germline CDR1 is SEHNR and CDR2 FQNEAQ (reference sequence). The germline V and J ends were trimmed by 4 bases and 7 bases, with 16 bases remaining between them. This CDR3 comprises 15 residues. Here the CDR3 DNA reads TGTGCCAGCAGCTCCGGGAGAAGCTCATTCGGGGAGCTGTTTTTT. The encoded protein is CASSSGRSSFGELFF.

The chain is built from TRBV15 and TRBJ1-5; TRBD1 might be the D (5 bases). The length of the CDR3 is 14 residues. Deletions cut 2 bases from V and 4 bases from J, with 9 bases between. Germline CDR1 LNHNV, CDR2 YYDKDF (reference sequence). DNA for the CDR3: TGTGCCACCAGCAGAATTGACAGTAATCAGCCCCAGCATTTT. Its translation is CATSRIDSNQPQHF.

The genes are TRBV15 and TRBJ2-5; the match to TRBD1 covers 7 bases. V lost 1 base and J lost 2; bases outside the gene matches: 7. CDR3 length equals 16 residues. Germline V gene lookup returns CDR1 LNHNV and CDR2 YYDKDF (reference sequence). Written as DNA, the CDR3 is TGTGCCACCAGCAGAGTACCGGGACAGATACAAGAGACCCAGTACTTC. Protein product: CATSRVPGQIQETQYF.

This clone was seen a few times. As DNA, the CDR3 is TGCGCCAGCAGCCAAGGTTCCGTGCTGAGGACTGAAGCTTTCTTT. This sequence encodes CASSQGSVLRTEAFF. The chain has TRBV4-1 and TRBJ1-1; no clear D. There are 15 residues in the CDR3. V lost 1 base and J 5 bases, leaving 14 bases between the germline ends. Germline assignment: CDR1 MGHRA and CDR2 YSYEKL.

This clone was detected once. This rearrangement joins TRBV5-4 to TRBJ1-1; TRBD1 might be the D (5 bases). Trimming stripped 4 bases from V and 0 bases from J, with 16 bases between. This CDR3 contains 16 residues. CDR1 and CDR2 from the germline V gene are SGHNT and YYREEE (reference sequence). CDR3 loop: CASSLSPQGMNTEAFF. CDR3 DNA sequence: TGTGCCAGCAGCCTCTCGCCCCAGGGCATGAACACTGAAGCTTTCTTT.

The rearrangement joins TRBV21-1 to TRBJ2-5; the D call TRBD2 from the table was never checked on the DNA. TRBV21-1 is tagged as a pseudogene. This CDR3 has 16 amino acids. The CDR3 region has the DNA TGTGCCAGCAGCAAAGTTTGGGCAACTAGAGCGGAGACCCAGTACTTC. Translating gives CASSKVWATRAETQYF.

The gene calls are TRBV19 and TRBJ2-7; 10 positions match TRBD1. After removal of 4 bases from V and 4 bases from J, the junction contained 7 bases not matched to a gene. Germline V CDR1 and CDR2: LNHDA, SQIVND (reference sequence). This CDR3 comprises 15 residues. The CDR3 region has the DNA TGTGCCAGTAGTAACCAGGGACAGGGGTGTTACGAGCAGTACTTC. Protein product: CASSNQGQGCYEQYF.

This rearrangement joins TRBV11-2 to TRBJ2-2; D remains unclear. The V gene's germline CDR1 is SGHAT and CDR2 FQNNGV. The CDR3 is 13 residues long. The V gene lost 5 bases and the J gene lost 5 bases, with 9 bases spanning the gap. CDR3 region: CASSTQATGELFF. The CDR3 bases are TGTGCCAGCAGCACCCAGGCGACCGGGGAGCTGTTTTTT.

The chain recombines TRBV3-1 (or the pseudogene TRBV3-2) with TRBJ2-1; TRBD2 matches at 11 bases. There are 15 residues in the CDR3. Germline CDR1 reads LGHDT; CDR2 reads YNNKEL (reference sequence). V was clipped by 3 bases and J by 5 bases; unmatched bases: 3. In DNA form, the CDR3 reads TGTGCCAGCAGCCACGGGACTAGCGGAAACAATGAGCAGTTCTTC. Translation: CASSHGTSGNNEQFF.

This sequence joins TRBV5-1 and TRBJ2-3; possibly TRBD2 for D (5 bases). Germline values: CDR1 SGHRS, CDR2 YFSETQ. V lost 1 base and J lost 1, with 7 bases in between. The CDR3 is 14 residues long. CDR3 sequence reads: CASSLYGGTDTQYF. In nucleotides, the CDR3 is TGCGCCAGCAGCTTGTACGGGGGCACAGATACGCAGTATTTT.

The chain recombines TRBV5-1 with TRBJ2-7; tentatively, D is TRBD1 (6 bases). Trimming removed 7 bases from V and 6 bases from J, with 11 bases in between. Looked up from germline, CDR1 is SGHRS and CDR2 is YFSETQ. The CDR3 sequence is 11 residues long. The CDR3 region has the DNA TGCGCCAGCGGAACAGGGTTCGAGCAGTACTTC. It yields the protein CASGTGFEQYF.

The chain carries TRBV5-6 and TRBJ2-2, with D maybe TRBD2 (5 bases). Germline-derived CDR1 and CDR2 are SGHDT and YYEEEE. The CDR3 runs 14 residues. V was shortened by 0 bases and J by 9 bases, with 12 bases between the two germline ends. The CDR3 spells CASSLVTTRRELFF. CDR3 nucleotide sequence: TGTGCCAGCAGCTTGGTGACTACCAGGAGGGAGCTGTTTTTT.

The rearrangement links TRBV5-1 to TRBJ2-3; a weak D match, TRBD2 (5 bases). V was trimmed by 6 bases and J by 0 bases, leaving 11 bases between them. Germline CDR1 is SGHRS and CDR2 is YFSETQ. This CDR3 has 14 residues. The CDR3 protein is CASTGRTSTDTQYF. The CDR3 nucleotides are TGCGCCAGCACCGGACGGACTAGCACAGATACGCAGTATTTT.

V gene TRBV3-1 (or the pseudogene TRBV3-2) combines with J gene TRBJ2-7; D is perhaps TRBD2 (7 bases). This CDR3 region has 13 residues. Germline CDR1 and CDR2: LGHDT and YNNKEL (reference sequence). V was cut by 5 bases and J by 2 bases, with 10 bases left in between. This CDR3 is CASSSGGAYEQYF. The CDR3 region has the DNA TGTGCCAGCAGCTCGGGGGGCGCCTACGAGCAGTACTTC.

The chain couples TRBV21-1 to TRBJ1-5; TRBD1, as called in the table, went unchecked against the DNA. TRBV21-1 constitutes a pseudogene. The CDR3 loop spans 14 amino acids. The CDR3 DNA follows: TGTGCCAGCAGCAAAGGGGACACTTATCAGCCCCAGCATTTT. Residues: CASSKGDTYQPQHF.

The rearrangement links TRBV5-4 to TRBJ2-5, with D maybe TRBD1 (6 bases). From germline, CDR1 is SGHNT and CDR2 YYREEE (reference sequence). This CDR3 spans 14 amino acids. V shed 4 bases and J shed 2 bases, with 12 bases lying between them. The DNA of the CDR3 is TGTGCCAGCAGCCGTGGACAGTCTCAAGAGACCCAGTACTTC. It is translated as CASSRGQSQETQYF.

The chain has TRBV7-8 and TRBJ1-6; D is unresolved. Per the germline V gene, CDR1 is SGHVS and CDR2 is FQNEAQ. The CDR3 spans 13 residues. Trimming took 5 bases from V and 7 from J, leaving 9 bases between them. This CDR3 reads CASSRTGNSPLHF. In DNA, the CDR3 is TGTGCCAGCAGCCGAACGGGGAATTCACCCCTCCACTTT.

This clone was found a few times. The V gene is TRBV9, the J gene TRBJ2-5; 12 nucleotides match TRBD2. The V gene end was trimmed by 3 bases and the J gene end by 5 bases; junction bases not matched to a gene: 5. Germline lookup yields CDR1 SGDLS and CDR2 YYNGEE. The CDR3 totals 15 residues. The CDR3 sequence is CASSASGGGSETQYF. Here the CDR3 DNA reads TGTGCCAGCAGCGCTAGCGGGGGGGGTAGTGAGACCCAGTACTTC. Full variable domain (outside the CDR3, taken from reference TRBV9 and TRBJ2-5): DSGVTQTPKHLITATGQRVTLRCSPRSGDLSVYWYQQSLDQGLQFLIQYYNGEERAKGNILERFSAQQFPDLHSELNLSSLELGDSALYFCASSASGGGSETQYFGPGTRLLVL.